The rows below give T cell receptor beta chains drawn from one sample of a study of blood T cell repertoires in COVID-19. The table came from immunoSEQ multiplex PCR; TCRdb's copy has only in-frame clones and leaves some out. The sample includes fewer than 450,000 clones, less than 95% of them seen just once. Sequencing input: PBMCs or T cells enriched from blood (not recorded which). These receptors originate from a man aged 18 to 30 who had recovered from COVID-19. CDR3s include the opening cysteine and the closing phenylalanine or tryptophan. A D gene is named only where the DNA matches it firmly. Only part of the rows carry a size: once, few, many, or a class if the clone is expanded.

clone size: -
J gene: TRBJ2-5
D gene: TRBD2
V gene: TRBV12-3/TRBV12-4
CDR3 DNA: TGTGCCAGCAGTTCTAGCGGACAAGAGACCCAGTACTTC
CDR3 protein: CASSSSGQETQYF

clone size: -
J gene: TRBJ1-1
D gene: -
V gene: TRBV30
CDR3 DNA: TGTGCCTGGAGTGGGGGGGGTACTGAAGCTTTCTTT
CDR3 protein: CAWSGGGTEAFF

clone size: few
J gene: TRBJ2-2
D gene: -
V gene: TRBV29-1
CDR3 DNA: TGCAGCGTTGAACGGGTCCCAAACACCGGGGAGCTGTTTTTT
CDR3 protein: CSVERVPNTGELFF

clone size: -
J gene: TRBJ1-4
D gene: TRBD1
V gene: TRBV3-1/TRBV3-2
CDR3 DNA: TGTGCCAGCAGCCAAACCCAGGGGGCTAATGAAAAACTGTTTTTT
CDR3 protein: CASSQTQGANEKLFF

clone size: -
J gene: TRBJ1-6
D gene: -
V gene: TRBV21-1
CDR3 DNA: TGTGCCAGCAGCAATGGAGGGAGCTCCTATAATTCACCCCTCCACTTT
CDR3 protein: CASSNGGSSYNSPLHF

clone size: -
J gene: TRBJ1-6
D gene: -
V gene: TRBV5-1
CDR3 DNA: TGCGCCAGCAGCTTGGTGGGCAGAGATAATTCACCCCTCCACTTT
CDR3 protein: CASSLVGRDNSPLHF

clone size: -
J gene: TRBJ1-3
D gene: TRBD1
V gene: TRBV28
CDR3 DNA: TGTGCCAGCAGTTTTTCGGGACAGGGAGGGGACACCATATATTTT
CDR3 protein: CASSFSGQGGDTIYF

clone size: -
J gene: TRBJ1-6
D gene: -
V gene: TRBV7-9
CDR3 DNA: TGTGCCAGCAGCTTACACCGGGGGTATAATTCACCCCTCCACTTT
CDR3 protein: CASSLHRGYNSPLHF

clone size: -
J gene: TRBJ1-4
D gene: -
V gene: TRBV2
CDR3 DNA: TGTGCCAGCCGGGTGGGTAATGAAAAACTGTTTTTT
CDR3 protein: CASRVGNEKLFF

clone size: -
J gene: TRBJ1-2
D gene: -
V gene: TRBV19
CDR3 DNA: TGTGCCAGTAGTATATCGTCAGGGAACAGCTATGGCTACACCTTC
CDR3 protein: CASSISSGNSYGYTF

clone size: -
J gene: TRBJ2-7
D gene: TRBD2
V gene: TRBV27
CDR3 DNA: TGTGCCAGCAGTTTGAGCGGGAGCTACGAGCAGTACTTC
CDR3 protein: CASSLSGSYEQYF

clone size: once
J gene: TRBJ1-3
D gene: -
V gene: TRBV13
CDR3 DNA: TGTGCCAGCAGAACGAGGGGGTCTGGAAACACCATATATTTT
CDR3 protein: CASRTRGSGNTIYF

clone size: -
J gene: TRBJ1-2
D gene: -
V gene: TRBV7-3
CDR3 DNA: TGTGCCAGCAGCCCGACAGGAAACTATGGCTACACCTTC
CDR3 protein: CASSPTGNYGYTF

clone size: -
J gene: TRBJ1-3
D gene: -
V gene: TRBV5-1
CDR3 DNA: TGCGCCAGCAGCTTGGATCTTCAGAACTCTGGAAACACCATATATTTT
CDR3 protein: CASSLDLQNSGNTIYF

clone size: few
J gene: TRBJ2-7
D gene: -
V gene: TRBV5-8
CDR3 DNA: TGTGCCAGCAGCTTAGCCCGTTGGGGGGGCCGACACGAGCAGTACTTC
CDR3 protein: CASSLARWGGRHEQYF

clone size: -
J gene: TRBJ2-3
D gene: TRBD2
V gene: TRBV18
CDR3 DNA: TGTGCCAGCTCACCAAAGCTAGCGGGAGAGCAAGATACGCAGTATTTT
CDR3 protein: CASSPKLAGEQDTQYF

clone size: -
J gene: TRBJ1-3
D gene: TRBD1
V gene: TRBV5-1
CDR3 DNA: TGCGCCAGCAGCTACGGACAGGGGGTTAACACCATATATTTT
CDR3 protein: CASSYGQGVNTIYF

clone size: once
J gene: TRBJ2-3
D gene: TRBD1
V gene: TRBV9
CDR3 DNA: TGTGCCAGCAGCGTAGCTACAGGGGCGACGCAGTATTTT
CDR3 protein: CASSVATGATQYF

clone size: -
J gene: TRBJ2-5
D gene: TRBD1
V gene: TRBV28
CDR3 DNA: TGTGCCAGCAGTCCGACGGGACAGGGGCAAGAGACCCAGTACTTC
CDR3 protein: CASSPTGQGQETQYF

clone size: few
J gene: TRBJ1-1
D gene: -
V gene: TRBV29-1
CDR3 DNA: TGCAGCGTTCTACAGGGACCCGTTGAAGCTTTCTTT
CDR3 protein: CSVLQGPVEAFF

clone size: once
J gene: TRBJ1-1
D gene: -
V gene: TRBV2
CDR3 DNA: TGTGCCAGCACCCCCCTCCAGGGGAGAGGGACTGAAGCTTTCTTT
CDR3 protein: CASTPLQGRGTEAFF

clone size: -
J gene: TRBJ1-1
D gene: -
V gene: TRBV7-9
CDR3 DNA: TGTGCCAGCAGCTCAGGGGTGGACACTGAAGCTTTCTTT
CDR3 protein: CASSSGVDTEAFF